The 29 T cell receptor beta chains below were found in one sample sequenced in a study of T cell responses to AZD1222 COVID-19 vaccine. Here immunoSEQ multiplex PCR was the method, and the copy in TCRdb shows in-frame clones only, minus some. Of under 20,000 clones listed, approximately 80% are singletons. Sequenced here: peripheral blood, sampled 28 days after the second AZD1222 dose. The receptors come from an adult who received the AZD1222 COVID-19 vaccine.

This clone was observed a single time. V and J are TRBV5-1 and TRBJ1-2, with 8 bases that match TRBD1. J gave up 10 bases and V 4 bases, and 15 bases lay outside the gene matches. The CDR3 has 15 amino acids. Per the germline V gene, CDR1 is SGHRS and CDR2 is YFSETQ. CDR3: CASSPEGGTGLFYTF. The CDR3 DNA sequence: TGCGCCAGCAGCCCGGAGGGCGGGACAGGTCTATTCTACACCTTC.

The gene calls are TRBV15 and TRBJ2-1; TRBD2 matches at 8 bases. CDR1 and CDR2 (germline): LNHNV, YYDKDF (reference sequence). With V trimmed by 5 bases and J by 5 bases, 2 bases remained unmatched. The CDR3 has 13 amino acids. The CDR3 sequence is CATSGGLDNEQFF. As DNA, the CDR3 is TGTGCCACCAGCGGGGGACTAGACAATGAGCAGTTCTTC.

This clone has just a few counts. The chain recombines TRBV27 with TRBJ1-3, with no clear D. Germline V CDR1 and CDR2: MNHEY, SMNVEV (reference sequence). The CDR3 contains 17 residues. V shed 5 bases and J shed 0 bases, with 17 bases lying between them. In DNA, the CDR3 is TGTGCCAGCAGTCCAAGGCCCTTAGGCCGCTCTGGAAACACCATATATTTT. Translation gives CASSPRPLGRSGNTIYF.

The rearrangement joins TRBV6-6 to TRBJ2-7; D could derive from TRBD1 or TRBD2 (5 bases each). The CDR3 is 14 residues long. CDR1 and CDR2 (germline): MNHNY, SVGAGI (reference sequence). The V and J ends lost 8 bases and 6 bases respectively, with 20 bases between them. The CDR3 DNA is TGTGCCAGCGGTCGAGGCAGTGGGACCTTCGAGCAGTACTTC. Protein: CASGRGSGTFEQYF.

This rearrangement joins TRBV9 to TRBJ2-3; 7 bases line up with TRBD1. The CDR3 runs to 15 residues. Trimming took 4 bases from V and 4 from J; bases not matched to a gene: 9. Germline V lookup: CDR1 SGDLS, CDR2 YYNGEE. Written as DNA, the CDR3 is TGTGCCAGCAGCCCTCTCGGGACAGCTTCAGATACGCAGTATTTT. It encodes CASSPLGTASDTQYF.

The chain's CDR3 is CASSVGAINQPQHF. CDR3 DNA: TGTGCCAGCAGCGTAGGGGCGATAAATCAGCCCCAGCATTTT. The J gene is TRBJ1-5, the V gene TRBV3-1 (or the pseudogene TRBV3-2), with D tentatively TRBD1 (5 bases). Germline V gives CDR1 LGHDT, CDR2 YNNKEL (reference sequence). V lost 5 bases and J 4 bases, leaving 12 bases between the germline ends. The CDR3 covers 14 residues.

This chain joins TRBV29-1 and TRBJ1-1; 8 nucleotides line up with TRBD1. Germline CDR1 SQVTM, CDR2 ANQGSEA. Trimming removed 7 bases from V and 4 bases from J; junction bases left unmatched: 8. The CDR3 loop spans 13 amino acids. CDR3 sequence reads: CSGGGGQGTEAFF. CDR3 DNA: TGCAGCGGAGGGGGCGGACAGGGCACTGAAGCTTTCTTT.

A few counts support this clone. The chain uses TRBV19 and TRBJ2-2, with 8 bases matching TRBD1. The CDR3 is made up of 15 amino acids. Germline CDR1 LNHDA, CDR2 SQIVND (reference sequence). V gave up 7 bases and J gave up 4 bases; unmatched junction bases: 8. In DNA form, the CDR3 reads TGTGCCAGTAACTTTCAGGGGGCTGGCACCGGGGAGCTGTTTTTT. As protein: CASNFQGAGTGELFF.

The chain uses TRBV28 and TRBJ2-2, with 7 nucleotides matching TRBD1. The CDR3 spans 13 residues. V lost 5 bases to trimming and J lost 9 bases; unmatched junction nucleotides: 6. Per germline, CDR1 MDHEN and CDR2 SYDVKM. The CDR3 loop is CASSPTTGRELFF. The CDR3, as DNA: TGTGCCAGCAGTCCCACGACAGGGAGGGAGCTGTTTTTT.

The rearrangement joins TRBV28 to TRBJ1-3; no firm D call. Trimming took 2 bases from V and 4 from J, leaving 15 bases between them. The CDR3 is 16 amino acids. The germline CDR1 and CDR2 sequences are MDHEN and SYDVKM. CDR3 sequence: CASSLPGYDLGNTIYF. The CDR3 DNA reads TGTGCCAGCAGTTTACCCGGATATGATCTGGGAAACACCATATATTTT.

This chain connects TRBV30 to TRBJ2-7; 10 nucleotides line up with TRBD1. The J segment lost 5 bases and the V segment lost 5 bases, leaving 6 bases of the junction unmatched. Germline CDR1 is GTSNPN and CDR2 is SVGIG (reference sequence). This CDR3 region has 13 residues. The CDR3 nucleotides read TGTGCCTGGGACCCGGGACAGGGGAACGAGCAGTACTTC. Translated: CAWDPGQGNEQYF. Looking up the rest from reference TRBV30 and TRBJ2-7 gives the full variable domain: SQTIHQWPATLVQPVGSPLSLECTVEGTSNPNLYWYRQAAGRGLQLLFYSVGIGQISSEVPQNLSASRPQDRQFILSSKKLLLSDSGFYLCAWDPGQGNEQYFGPGTRLTVT.

This clone appeared once. This chain uses TRBV3-1 (or the pseudogene TRBV3-2) with TRBJ1-1; unclear D gene. The CDR3 covers 13 residues. The V end was cut by 4 bases, the J end by 5 bases, with 11 bases between. Germline V gene sequence: CDR1 LGHDT, CDR2 YNNKEL (reference sequence). CDR3 residues: CASSRQIGTEAFF. The CDR3 region has the DNA TGTGCCAGCAGCCGCCAAATAGGAACTGAAGCTTTCTTT.

The chain joins TRBV6-5 to TRBJ2-7, with 7 bases aligning to TRBD2. The CDR3 has 13 residues. V gave up 0 bases and J gave up 6 bases; unmatched junction bases: 2. Germline V gene lookup returns CDR1 MNHEY and CDR2 SVGAGI. The DNA of the CDR3 is TGTGCCAGCAGTTACTCTTGGGAGGGCGAGCAGTACTTC. It codes for CASSYSWEGEQYF.

This clone has a handful of counts. This chain joins TRBV18 and TRBJ2-7, with D possibly called TRBD1 or TRBD2 (6 bases each). Per germline, CDR1 KGHSH and CDR2 LQKENI. V lost 5 bases and J lost 2, with 13 bases in between. The CDR3 sequence is 14 residues long. CDR3 protein: CASSRGALTYEQYF. The DNA for the CDR3 is TGTGCCAGCTCAAGGGGGGCGCTTACCTACGAGCAGTACTTC. Full variable domain (outside the CDR3, taken from reference TRBV18 and TRBJ2-7): NAGVMQNPRHLVRRRGQEARLRCSPMKGHSHVYWYRQLPEEGLKFMVYLQKENIIDESGMPKERFSAEFPKEGPSILRIQQVVRGDSAAYFCASSRGALTYEQYFGPGTRLTVT.

This chain connects TRBV18 to TRBJ1-5; D remains unclear. CDR3 length: 16 residues. Trimming pared 2 bases from V and 0 bases from J, leaving 11 bases between. Germline V gives CDR1 KGHSH, CDR2 LQKENI. CDR3 DNA: TGTGCCAGCTCACCAAGAAGAGCCGGTAGCAATCAGCCCCAGCATTTT. It translates to CASSPRRAGSNQPQHF.

This chain connects TRBV5-6 to TRBJ2-5; TRBD2 is a possible D gene (6 bases). Deletions cut 0 bases from V and 0 bases from J, with 15 bases between. The CDR3 loop spans 17 amino acids. CDR1 and CDR2 from the germline V gene are SGHDT and YYEEEE. As DNA, the CDR3 is TGTGCCAGCAGCTTGGCCGGGAGACTAGTGGACCAAGAGACCCAGTACTTC. It is translated as CASSLAGRLVDQETQYF.

The chain recombines TRBV7-2 with TRBJ2-7; D is ambiguous. CDR3 length: 13 residues. The V and J ends lost 5 bases and 0 bases respectively, with 8 bases between them. The germline V gene encodes CDR1 SGHTA and CDR2 FQGNSA. The CDR3 coding sequence is TGTGCCAGCAGCCAGACCCGCTCCTACGAGCAGTACTTC. This gives the protein CASSQTRSYEQYF.

The chain uses TRBV7-8 and TRBJ2-3; 7 bases are shared with TRBD1. Germline CDR1 and CDR2: SGHVS and FQNEAQ. The V segment lost 5 bases and the J segment 8 bases; nucleotides outside the gene matches: 19. This CDR3 contains 17 residues. The CDR3 DNA follows: TGTGCCAGCAGCCCGCCTACCGGGACAGAGGGTTTTCGTACGCAGTATTTT. This gives the protein CASSPPTGTEGFRTQYF.

This chain's CDR3 is CASRGQGGVVTDTQYF. CDR3 sequence (DNA): TGCGCCAGCAGGGGACAGGGAGGAGTGGTTACAGATACGCAGTATTTT. This chain uses TRBV5-1 with TRBJ2-3, with 9 positions matching TRBD1. The CDR3 extends over 16 amino acids. V was pared by 5 bases and J by 3 bases, with 10 bases of the junction left unmatched. Per germline, CDR1 SGHRS and CDR2 YFSETQ.

The CDR3, as DNA: TGTGCCAGCAGCTCCACCGGGGACGAGCAGTACTTC. This gives the protein CASSSTGDEQYF. This chain joins TRBV11-2 and TRBJ2-7, with a possible D match to TRBD2 (5 bases). The CDR3 contains 12 residues. Germline V lookup: CDR1 SGHAT, CDR2 FQNNGV. V lost 4 bases and J lost 5, with 9 bases in between.

Turning to this clone: One junction end disagrees with the germline gene, perhaps due to a read error. The chain has TRBV6-5 and TRBJ1-1; possible D gene TRBD1, 6 bases. This CDR3 has 13 residues. Germline-derived CDR1 and CDR2 are MNHEY and SVGAGI. Written as DNA, the CDR3 is TGTGCCAGCAGTTACTCCCAGGGGACTGGAGCTTTCTTT. Its translation is CASSYSQGTGAFF.

The chain links TRBV19 to TRBJ2-7; TRBD1 matches 10 bases. The CDR3 covers 14 residues. The germline V gene encodes CDR1 LNHDA and CDR2 SQIVND (reference sequence). With V trimmed by 5 bases and J by 6 bases, 7 bases remained unmatched. This CDR3 reads CASSRGQGSGEQYF. Written as DNA, the CDR3 is TGTGCCAGTAGTCGGGGACAGGGGTCTGGCGAGCAGTACTTC.

The V gene is TRBV11-3, the J gene TRBJ2-1; no reliable D call. V lost 4 bases, J lost 6 bases, and 13 bases lay in between. Germline CDR1 and CDR2: SGHNT and YENEEA. CDR3 length equals 14 residues. CDR3 DNA: TGTGCCAGCAGCTCGACTGCATGGGGCAATGAGCAGTTCTTC. Amino acid sequence: CASSSTAWGNEQFF.

The genes are TRBV7-2 and TRBJ1-4; D not resolved. Germline CDR1 reads SGHTA; CDR2 reads FQGNSA. The CDR3 has 14 residues. V gave up 3 bases and J gave up 5 bases, with 10 bases separating them. CDR3 DNA: TGTGCCAGCAGCTTTGGGCGGGGAAATGAAAAACTGTTTTTT. This translates into CASSFGRGNEKLFF. Full variable domain (outside the CDR3, taken from reference TRBV7-2 and TRBJ1-4): GAGVSQSPSNKVTEKGKDVELRCDPISGHTALYWYRQSLGQGLEFLIYFQGNSAPDKSGLPSDRFSAERTGGSVSTLTIQRTQQEDSAVYLCASSFGRGNEKLFFGSGTQLSVL.

The rearrangement joins TRBV7-9 to TRBJ2-1, with a possible D match to TRBD2 (5 bases). Between the trimmed V and J ends, which lost 5 bases and 10 bases, there was a span of 12 bases. CDR3 length: 12 amino acids. Germline CDR1 reads SEHNR; CDR2 reads FQNEAQ (reference sequence). The CDR3 sequence is CASSTRTGEQFF. Here the CDR3 DNA reads TGTGCCAGCAGCACACGGACGGGAGAGCAGTTCTTC.

This clone was detected once. The gene calls are TRBV7-8 and TRBJ2-1; TRBD1 aligns across 12 bases. The CDR3 totals 15 residues. Per the germline V gene, CDR1 is SGHVS and CDR2 is FQNEAQ. Trimming cost V 1 base and J 10 bases; bases outside gene matches: 5. The CDR3 reads CASSLDGTGGSEQFF. The CDR3 DNA reads as TGTGCCAGCAGCTTAGATGGGACAGGGGGCTCGGAGCAGTTCTTC.

This clone has a single count. CDR3 residues: CATSVTGSDYGYTF. The CDR3 nucleotides read TGTGCCACCAGTGTAACAGGGTCCGACTATGGCTACACCTTC. The rearrangement uses TRBV24-1 and TRBJ1-2, with D possibly TRBD1 on 6 matching bases. Germline V lookup: CDR1 KGHDR, CDR2 SFDVKD. V was cut by 5 bases and J by 3 bases, with 12 bases left in between. The CDR3 covers 14 residues.

This clone was seen once. CDR3 nucleotides: TGTGCCAGCAACCGGGACGGTAAAGCTTTCTTT. Its translation: CASNRDGKAFF. The rearrangement uses TRBV2 and TRBJ1-1, with D possibly matching TRBD1 (5 bases). CDR3 length: 11 amino acids. V was pared by 7 bases and J by 9 bases, with 12 bases between. The germline CDR1 and CDR2 sequences are SNHLY and FYNNEI.

The sample holds a few counts of this clone. The rearrangement uses TRBV7-2 and TRBJ2-7, with D tentatively TRBD1 (5 bases). Between the trimmed V and J ends, which lost 0 bases and 2 bases, there was a span of 11 bases. Germline V gene sequence: CDR1 SGHTA, CDR2 FQGNSA. The CDR3 consists of 15 residues. CDR3 DNA: TGTGCCAGCAGCTTAGCCCAGGGTCCACCCTACGAGCAGTACTTC. Translation gives CASSLAQGPPYEQYF. Filled out from reference TRBV7-2 and TRBJ2-7, the complete variable domain reads GAGVSQSPSNKVTEKGKDVELRCDPISGHTALYWYRQSLGQGLEFLIYFQGNSAPDKSGLPSDRFSAERTGGSVSTLTIQRTQQEDSAVYLCASSLAQGPPYEQYFGPGTRLTVT.